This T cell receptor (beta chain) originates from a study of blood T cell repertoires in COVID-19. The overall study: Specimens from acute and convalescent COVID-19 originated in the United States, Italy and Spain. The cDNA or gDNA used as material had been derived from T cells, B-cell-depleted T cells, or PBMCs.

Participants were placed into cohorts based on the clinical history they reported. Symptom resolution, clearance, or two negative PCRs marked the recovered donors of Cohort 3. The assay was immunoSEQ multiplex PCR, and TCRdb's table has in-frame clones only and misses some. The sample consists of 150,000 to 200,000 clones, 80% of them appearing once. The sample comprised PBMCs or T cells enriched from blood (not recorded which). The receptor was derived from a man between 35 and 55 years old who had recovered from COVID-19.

The CDR3 DNA is TGTGCCAGCAGCCTCCGTTCCATGGGACAGTTCTATGGCTACACCTTC. Residues: CASSLRSMGQFYGYTF. The chain links TRBV3-1 (or the pseudogene TRBV3-2) to TRBJ1-2; 7 bases agree with TRBD1. There are 16 residues in the CDR3. V shed 4 bases, J shed 4 bases, and the junction held 12 bases outside the gene matches. The germline CDR1 and CDR2 sequences are LGHDT and YNNKEL (reference sequence).